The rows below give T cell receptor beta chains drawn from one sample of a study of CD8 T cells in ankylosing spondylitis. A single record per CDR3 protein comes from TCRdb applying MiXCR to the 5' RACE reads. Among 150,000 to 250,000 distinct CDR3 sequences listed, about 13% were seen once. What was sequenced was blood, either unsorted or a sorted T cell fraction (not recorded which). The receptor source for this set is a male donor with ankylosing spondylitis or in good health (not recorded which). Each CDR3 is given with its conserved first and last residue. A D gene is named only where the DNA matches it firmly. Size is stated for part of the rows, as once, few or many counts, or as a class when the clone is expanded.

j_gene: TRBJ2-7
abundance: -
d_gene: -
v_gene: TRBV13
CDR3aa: CASSDRDLNHYEQYF
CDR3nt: TGTGCCAGCAGCGACCGGGACCTCAACCATTACGAGCAGTACTTC

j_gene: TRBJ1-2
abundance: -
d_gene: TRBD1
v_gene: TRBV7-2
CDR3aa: CASSLGQALHPNYGYTF
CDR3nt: TGTGCCAGCAGCCTTGGACAGGCCCTACACCCTAACTATGGCTACACCTTC

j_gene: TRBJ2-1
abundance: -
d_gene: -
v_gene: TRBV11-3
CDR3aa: CASSLGHPGSYNEQFF
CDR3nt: TGTGCCAGCAGCTTAGGGCACCCTGGCTCCTACAATGAGCAGTTCTTC

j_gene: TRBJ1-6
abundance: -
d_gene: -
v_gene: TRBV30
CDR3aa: CAWSGAGEISPLHF
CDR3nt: TGTGCCTGGAGTGGGGCAGGGGAGATATCACCCCTCCACTTT

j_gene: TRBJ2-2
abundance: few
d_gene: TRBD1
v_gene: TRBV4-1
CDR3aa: CASSGRDSNTGELFF
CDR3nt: TGCGCCAGCAGCGGCCGGGACAGCAACACCGGGGAGCTGTTTTTT

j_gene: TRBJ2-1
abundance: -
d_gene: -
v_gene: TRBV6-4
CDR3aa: CASSENEGITYNEQFF
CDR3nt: TGTGCCAGCAGTGAAAATGAGGGGATAACCTACAATGAGCAGTTCTTC

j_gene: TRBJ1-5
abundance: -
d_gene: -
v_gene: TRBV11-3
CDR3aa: CASSLVGQADQPQHF
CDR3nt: TGTGCCAGCAGCTTAGTAGGGCAGGCTGATCAGCCCCAGCATTTT

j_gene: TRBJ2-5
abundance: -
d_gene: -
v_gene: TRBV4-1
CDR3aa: CASSQDRRTRETQYF
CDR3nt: TGCGCCAGCAGCCAAGATAGGAGGACTCGGGAGACCCAGTACTTC

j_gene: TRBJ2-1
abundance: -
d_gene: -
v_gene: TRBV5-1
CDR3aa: CASSFLESGYNEQFF
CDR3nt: TGCGCCAGCAGCTTTCTAGAGTCGGGGTACAATGAGCAGTTCTTC

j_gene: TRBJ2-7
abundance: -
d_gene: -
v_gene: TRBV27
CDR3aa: CASSLYQAPNYEQYF
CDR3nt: TGTGCCAGCAGTTTATATCAGGCCCCCAACTACGAGCAGTACTTC

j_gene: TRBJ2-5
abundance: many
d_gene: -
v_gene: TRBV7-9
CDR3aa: CASSLAAAEETQYF
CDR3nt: TGTGCCAGCAGCTTAGCCGCGGCAGAAGAGACCCAGTACTTC

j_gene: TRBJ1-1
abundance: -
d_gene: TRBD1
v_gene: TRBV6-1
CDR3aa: CASSGSGGWTEAFF
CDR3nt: TGTGCCAGCAGTGGATCAGGGGGCTGGACTGAAGCTTTCTTT

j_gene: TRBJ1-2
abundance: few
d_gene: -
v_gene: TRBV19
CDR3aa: CASSMNSQWHGYTF
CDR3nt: TGTGCCAGTAGTATGAACAGCCAATGGCATGGCTACACCTTC

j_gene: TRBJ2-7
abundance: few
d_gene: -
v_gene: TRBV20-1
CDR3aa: CSARDSLYEQYF
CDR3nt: TGCAGTGCTAGGGACAGCCTCTACGAGCAGTACTTC

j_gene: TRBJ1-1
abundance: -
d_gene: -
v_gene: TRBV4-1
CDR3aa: CASSQVGSGNTEAFF
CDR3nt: TGCGCCAGCAGCCAAGTGGGGAGCGGGAACACTGAAGCTTTCTTT

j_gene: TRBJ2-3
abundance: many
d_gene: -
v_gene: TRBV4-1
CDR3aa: CASSQARGADTQYF
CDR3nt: TGCGCCAGCAGCCAAGCTCGAGGCGCAGATACGCAGTATTTT

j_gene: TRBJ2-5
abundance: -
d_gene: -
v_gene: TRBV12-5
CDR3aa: CASAPRDGVFQETQYF
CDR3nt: TGTGCTAGTGCCCCCCGGGACGGGGTGTTCCAAGAGACCCAGTACTTC

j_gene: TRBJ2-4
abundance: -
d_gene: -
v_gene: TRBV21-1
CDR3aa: CASNSGTGIQYF
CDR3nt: TGTGCCAGCAACTCCGGGACAGGGATACAGTACTTC

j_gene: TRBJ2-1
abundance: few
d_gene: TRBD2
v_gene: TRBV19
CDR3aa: CASSHASGNPYNEQFF
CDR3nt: TGTGCCAGTAGTCACGCTAGCGGGAACCCCTACAATGAGCAGTTCTTC

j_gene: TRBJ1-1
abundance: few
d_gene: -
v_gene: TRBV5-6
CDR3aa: CASSLPRPYGTEAFF
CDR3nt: TGTGCCAGCAGCTTACCCCGGCCCTACGGGACTGAAGCTTTCTTT

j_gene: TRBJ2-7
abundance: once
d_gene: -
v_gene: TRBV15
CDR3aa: CATSRGSSGFYEQYF
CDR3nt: TGTGCCACCAGCAGGGGCTCGTCTGGGTTCTACGAGCAGTACTTC

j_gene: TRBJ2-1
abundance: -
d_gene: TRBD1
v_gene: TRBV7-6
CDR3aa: CASSLYQGVYNEQFF
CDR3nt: TGTGCCAGCAGCTTGTACCAGGGGGTCTACAATGAGCAGTTCTTC

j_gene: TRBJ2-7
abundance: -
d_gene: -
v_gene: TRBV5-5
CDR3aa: CASSLAAGDGYEQYF
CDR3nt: TGTGCCAGCAGCTTGGCGGCAGGTGATGGCTACGAGCAGTACTTC

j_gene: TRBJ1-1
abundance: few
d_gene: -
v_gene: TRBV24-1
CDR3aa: CATHQVREAFF
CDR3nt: TGTGCCACCCACCAGGTTAGGGAAGCTTTCTTT

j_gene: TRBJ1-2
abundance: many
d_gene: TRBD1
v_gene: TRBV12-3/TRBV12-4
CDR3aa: CASGTGDGYTF
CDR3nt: TGTGCCAGCGGGACAGGGGATGGCTACACCTTC

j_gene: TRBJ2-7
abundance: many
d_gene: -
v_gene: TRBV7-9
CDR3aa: CASSDTSYEQYF
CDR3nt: TGTGCCAGCAGTGACACTTCCTACGAGCAGTACTTC

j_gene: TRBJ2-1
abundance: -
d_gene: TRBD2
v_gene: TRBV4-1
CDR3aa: CASSQDQLAGNNEQFF
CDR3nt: TGCGCCAGCAGCCAAGATCAACTAGCGGGGAACAATGAGCAGTTCTTC

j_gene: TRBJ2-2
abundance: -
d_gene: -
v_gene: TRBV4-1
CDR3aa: CASSPGWLVPHGELFF
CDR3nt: TGCGCCAGCAGCCCAGGATGGCTAGTCCCTCACGGGGAGCTGTTTTTT

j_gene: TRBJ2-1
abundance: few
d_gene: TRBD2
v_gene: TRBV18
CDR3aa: CASCDSGRNNEQFF
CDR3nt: TGTGCCAGCTGTGATAGCGGGAGGAACAATGAGCAGTTCTTC

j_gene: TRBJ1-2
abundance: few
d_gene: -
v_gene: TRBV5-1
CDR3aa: CASSLHAGDGYTF
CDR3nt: TGCGCCAGCAGCTTGCACGCAGGGGATGGCTACACCTTC

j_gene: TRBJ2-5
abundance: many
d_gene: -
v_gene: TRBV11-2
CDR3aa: CASSWTPGEETQYF
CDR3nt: TGTGCCAGCAGCTGGACCCCGGGGGAAGAGACCCAGTACTTC

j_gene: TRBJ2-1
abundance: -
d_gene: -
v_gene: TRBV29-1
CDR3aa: CSVEESSGRYNEQFF
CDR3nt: TGCAGCGTTGAAGAATCCAGCGGTAGATACAATGAGCAGTTCTTC

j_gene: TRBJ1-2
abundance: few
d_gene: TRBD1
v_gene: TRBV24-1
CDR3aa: CATLSKQGAFGYTF
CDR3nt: TGTGCCACCCTATCTAAACAGGGGGCGTTTGGCTACACCTTC

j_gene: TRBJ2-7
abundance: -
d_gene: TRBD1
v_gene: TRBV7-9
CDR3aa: CASSLGTGEQYF
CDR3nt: TGTGCCAGCAGCTTAGGGACAGGCGAGCAGTACTTC

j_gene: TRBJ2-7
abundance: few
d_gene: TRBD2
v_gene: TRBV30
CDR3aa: CAWRLAGGPYEQYF
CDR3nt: TGTGCCTGGAGACTAGCGGGAGGCCCCTACGAGCAGTACTTC

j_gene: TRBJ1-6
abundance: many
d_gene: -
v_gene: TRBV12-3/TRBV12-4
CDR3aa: CASSDSSGSPLHF
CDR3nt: TGTGCCAGCAGTGACAGTTCCGGGTCACCCCTCCACTTT

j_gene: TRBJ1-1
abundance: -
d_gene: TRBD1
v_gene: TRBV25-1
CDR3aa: CASSETLQGEAFF
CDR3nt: TGTGCCAGCAGTGAAACCTTACAGGGGGAAGCTTTCTTT

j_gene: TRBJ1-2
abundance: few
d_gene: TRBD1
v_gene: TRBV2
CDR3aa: CATYPGTGGDGYTF
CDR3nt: TGTGCCACCTACCCTGGGACAGGGGGCGATGGCTACACCTTC

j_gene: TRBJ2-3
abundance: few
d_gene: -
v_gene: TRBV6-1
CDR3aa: CASREVGADTQYF
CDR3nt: TGTGCCAGCAGGGAAGTAGGGGCAGATACGCAGTATTTT

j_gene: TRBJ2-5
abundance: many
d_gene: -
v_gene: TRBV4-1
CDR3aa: CASSQYRTQGWQETQYF
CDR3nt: TGCGCCAGCAGCCAATACAGGACACAGGGATGGCAAGAGACCCAGTACTTC

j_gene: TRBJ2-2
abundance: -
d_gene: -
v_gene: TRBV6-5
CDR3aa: CATQLAGDTGELFF
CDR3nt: TGTGCCACCCAGTTAGCCGGAGACACCGGGGAGCTGTTTTTT

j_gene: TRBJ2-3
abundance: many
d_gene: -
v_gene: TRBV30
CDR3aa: CAWAGTDTQYF
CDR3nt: TGTGCCTGGGCAGGCACAGATACGCAGTATTTT

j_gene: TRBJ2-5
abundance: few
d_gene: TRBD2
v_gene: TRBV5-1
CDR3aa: CASSRPGTSGEETQYF
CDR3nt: TGCGCCAGCAGCCGACCAGGGACTAGCGGTGAAGAGACCCAGTACTTC

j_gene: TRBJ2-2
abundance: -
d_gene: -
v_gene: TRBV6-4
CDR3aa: CASSEQKGGTGELFF
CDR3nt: TGTGCCAGCAGCGAACAAAAGGGGGGAACCGGGGAGCTGTTTTTT

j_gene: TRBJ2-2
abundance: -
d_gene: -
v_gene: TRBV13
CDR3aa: CASSLKGVVTGELFF
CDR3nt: TGTGCCAGCAGCTTAAAAGGGGTTGTCACCGGGGAGCTGTTTTTT

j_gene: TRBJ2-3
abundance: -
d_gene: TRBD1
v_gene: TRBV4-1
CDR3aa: CASSRGQALGDTQYF
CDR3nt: TGCGCCAGCAGCCGTGGACAGGCACTCGGAGATACGCAGTATTTT

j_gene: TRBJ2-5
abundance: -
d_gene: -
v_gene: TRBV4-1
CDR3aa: CASSQDTGVYQETQYF
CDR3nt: TGCGCCAGCAGCCAAGATACGGGGGTATACCAAGAGACCCAGTACTTC

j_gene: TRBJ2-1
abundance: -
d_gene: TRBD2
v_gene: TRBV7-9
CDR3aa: CASSFTSGAGGEQFF
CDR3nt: TGTGCCAGCAGCTTTACTAGCGGGGCGGGGGGTGAGCAGTTCTTC

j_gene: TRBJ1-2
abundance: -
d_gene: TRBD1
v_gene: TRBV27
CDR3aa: CASRGTGGAGWNYGYTF
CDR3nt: TGTGCCAGCAGGGGGACAGGGGGCGCAGGGTGGAACTATGGCTACACCTTC

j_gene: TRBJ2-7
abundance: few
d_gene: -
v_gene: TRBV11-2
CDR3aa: CASSLEVPETYEQYF
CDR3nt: TGTGCCAGCAGCTTAGAGGTACCAGAGACCTACGAGCAGTACTTC

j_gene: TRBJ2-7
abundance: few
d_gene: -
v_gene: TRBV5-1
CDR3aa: CASSHPTTTYEQYF
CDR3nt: TGCGCCAGCAGCCATCCGACGACGACCTACGAGCAGTACTTC